This entry concerns a single T cell receptor (beta chain). The antigen is not known. Each CDR3 protein is one row after TCRdb ran MiXCR on the RT-PCR reads. The repertoire has just over 300,000 distinct CDR3 sequences, roughly 22% of them found once; the top ten carry 10%. The entry originates in a study of response to subunit inactivated influenza vaccine. General study results and limits: Authors suggested few new T cells are recruited by each seasonal influenza vaccination.

V lost 4 bases and J lost 5, with 18 bases in between. Germline values: CDR1 DFQATT, CDR2 SNEGSKA (reference sequence). The CDR3 covers 15 residues. The sequence was collected from a man in his fifties or sixties who received an inactivated influenza vaccine. This chain connects TRBV20-1 to TRBJ2-1, with D possibly matching TRBD1 (5 bases). The sequencing here drew on PBMCs from blood, taken less than 22 months after vaccination. In nucleotides, the CDR3 is TGCAGTGCTACCCCGACAGAAAGAATTAACAATGAGCAGTTCTTC. Translation: CSATPTERINNEQFF.